This T cell receptor beta chain was captured in a study of T cells after yellow fever vaccination. Whole-study findings and limits: In post-booster samples, most primary-vaccination clones reappeared (just under 98% CD4, about 90% CD8).

As for this clonotype: The antigen remains undetermined.

TCRdb independently ran MiXCR on the 5' RACE reads; one entry per CDR3 protein. The sample lists 95,000 to 100,000 distinct CDR3 sequences, 5.8% occurring once. The CDR3 loop spans 15 amino acids. Germline assignment: CDR1 SGHDT and CDR2 YYEEEE. Trimming cost V 0 bases and J 6 bases; bases outside gene matches: 5. The chain combines TRBV5-6 with TRBJ2-5; 10 nucleotides agree with TRBD1. The TCR originated in a man between 18 and 29 years old who received the YFV17D yellow fever vaccine. The source was CD8+ T cells sorted from PBMCs, collected 10 days after the yellow fever booster vaccination. CDR3 loop: CASSLGTGGTKTQYF. The CDR3 DNA reads TGTGCCAGCAGCTTGGGGACAGGGGGGACCAAGACCCAGTACTTC.